This T cell receptor (beta chain) appears in the sequencing data of a study of response to subunit inactivated influenza vaccine. This clonotype was seen once. Its antigen is unknown. Study-level findings and limits: The authors suggested that few new T cells are recruited per seasonal influenza vaccination.

TCRdb recomputed calls from the RT-PCR reads with MiXCR, one row per CDR3 protein. The sample lists 800,000 or so distinct CDR3 sequences, 21% occurring once. The CDR3 totals 15 residues. The germline gives CDR1 LGHDT, CDR2 YNNKEL (reference sequence). V gave up 0 bases and J gave up 5 bases, with 14 bases separating them. The material sequenced was PBMCs from blood, taken more than 4 days after vaccination. The V call is TRBV3-1, the J call TRBJ2-7, with D unresolved. The source is a man aged 45-65 years who received an inactivated influenza vaccine. Written as DNA, the CDR3 is TGTGCCAGCAGCCAAGAAATTTGGCTAACTAACGAGCAGTACTTC. Translating it yields CASSQEIWLTNEQYF.